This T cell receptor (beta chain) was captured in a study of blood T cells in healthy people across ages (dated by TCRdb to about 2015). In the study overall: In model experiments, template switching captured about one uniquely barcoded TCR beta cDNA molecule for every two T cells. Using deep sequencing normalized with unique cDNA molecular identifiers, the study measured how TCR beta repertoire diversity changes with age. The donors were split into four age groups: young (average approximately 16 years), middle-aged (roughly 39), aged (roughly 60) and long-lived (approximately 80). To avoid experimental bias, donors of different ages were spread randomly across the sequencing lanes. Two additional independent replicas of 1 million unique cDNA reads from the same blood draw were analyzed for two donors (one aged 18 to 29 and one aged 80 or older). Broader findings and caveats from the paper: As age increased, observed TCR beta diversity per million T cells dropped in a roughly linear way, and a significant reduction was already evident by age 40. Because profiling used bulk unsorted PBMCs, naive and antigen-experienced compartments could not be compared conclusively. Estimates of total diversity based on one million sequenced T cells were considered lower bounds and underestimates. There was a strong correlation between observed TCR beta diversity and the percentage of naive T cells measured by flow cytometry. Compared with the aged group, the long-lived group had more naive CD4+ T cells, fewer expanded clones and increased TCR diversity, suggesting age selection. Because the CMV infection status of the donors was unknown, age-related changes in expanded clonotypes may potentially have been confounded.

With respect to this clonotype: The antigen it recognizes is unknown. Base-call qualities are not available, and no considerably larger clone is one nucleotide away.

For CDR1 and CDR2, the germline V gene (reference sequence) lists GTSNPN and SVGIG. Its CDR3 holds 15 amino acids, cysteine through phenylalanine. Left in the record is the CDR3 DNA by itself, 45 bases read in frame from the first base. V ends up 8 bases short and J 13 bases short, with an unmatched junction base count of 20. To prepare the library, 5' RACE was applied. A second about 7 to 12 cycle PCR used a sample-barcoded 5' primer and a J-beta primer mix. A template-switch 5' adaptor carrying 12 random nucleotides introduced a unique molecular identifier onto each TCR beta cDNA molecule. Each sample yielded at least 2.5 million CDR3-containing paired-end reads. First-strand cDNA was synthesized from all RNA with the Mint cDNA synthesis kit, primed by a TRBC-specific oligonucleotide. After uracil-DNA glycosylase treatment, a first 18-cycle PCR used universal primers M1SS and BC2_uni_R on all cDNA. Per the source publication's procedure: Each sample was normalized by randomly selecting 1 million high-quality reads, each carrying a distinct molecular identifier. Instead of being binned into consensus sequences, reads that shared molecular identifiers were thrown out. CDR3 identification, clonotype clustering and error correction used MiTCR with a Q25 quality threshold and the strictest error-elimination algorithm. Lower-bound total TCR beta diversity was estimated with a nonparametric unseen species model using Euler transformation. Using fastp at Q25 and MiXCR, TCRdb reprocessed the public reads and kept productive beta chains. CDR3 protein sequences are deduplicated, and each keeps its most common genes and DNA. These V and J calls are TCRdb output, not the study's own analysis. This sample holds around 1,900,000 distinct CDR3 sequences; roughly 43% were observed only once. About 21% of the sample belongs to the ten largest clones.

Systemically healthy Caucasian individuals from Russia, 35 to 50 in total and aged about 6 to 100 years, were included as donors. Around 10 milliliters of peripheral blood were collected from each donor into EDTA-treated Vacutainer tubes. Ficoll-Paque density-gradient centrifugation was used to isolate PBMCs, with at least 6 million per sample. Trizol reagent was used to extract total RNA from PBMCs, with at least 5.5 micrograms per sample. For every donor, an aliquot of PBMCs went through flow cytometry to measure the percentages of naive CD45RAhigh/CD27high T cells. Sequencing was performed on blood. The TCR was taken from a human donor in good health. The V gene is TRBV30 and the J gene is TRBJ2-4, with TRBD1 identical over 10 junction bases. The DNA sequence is TGTGCCCTCCAAAGGGGGGACAGGGGAGGTAGGGAGCAGTACTTC. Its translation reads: CALQRGDRGGREQYF.